This T cell receptor beta chain comes out of a study of T cell repertoires in cytomegalovirus infection. As for the study in general: Signatures in public TCR beta sequences pointed to both CMV infection and matching HLA type.

This clonotype was observed at least ten times. Its cognate antigen is unknown. TCRdb fed the reads into MiXCR, producing one record per CDR3 protein. The table shows roughly 990,000 distinct CDR3 sequences, with roughly 30% occurring only once. The sample here was cultured CD8+ T cells from PBMCs, taken from culture after CMV antigen stimulation. The TCR was taken from a human donor in good health (CMV status not recorded). Some clones in this sample may be carry-over from other donors' samples.

Here the CDR3 DNA reads TGTGCCAGCAGCAGTATCGCATCTAGCGAGCAAGAGACCCAGTACTTC. Amino acid sequence: CASSSIASSEQETQYF. The rearrangement links TRBV6-2 or TRBV6-3 to TRBJ2-5; weak D call: TRBD2 (6 bases). This CDR3 has 16 amino acids. CDR1 MNHEY and CDR2 SVGEGT come from the germline V gene. Deletions cut 6 bases from V and 2 bases from J, with 19 bases between.